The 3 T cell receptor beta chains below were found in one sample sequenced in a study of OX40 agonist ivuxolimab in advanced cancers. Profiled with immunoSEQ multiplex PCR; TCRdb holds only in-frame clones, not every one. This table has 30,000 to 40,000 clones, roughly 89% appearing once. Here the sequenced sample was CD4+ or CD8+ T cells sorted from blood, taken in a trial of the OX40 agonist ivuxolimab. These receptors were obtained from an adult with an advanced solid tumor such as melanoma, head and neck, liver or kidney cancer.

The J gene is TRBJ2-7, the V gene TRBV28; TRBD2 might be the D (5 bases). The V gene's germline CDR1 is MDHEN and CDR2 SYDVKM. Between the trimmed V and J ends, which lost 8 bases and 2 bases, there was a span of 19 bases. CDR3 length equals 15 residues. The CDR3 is CASQRGLSLTYEQYF. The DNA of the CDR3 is TGTGCCAGCCAGCGCGGACTCTCCCTCACCTACGAGCAGTACTTC.

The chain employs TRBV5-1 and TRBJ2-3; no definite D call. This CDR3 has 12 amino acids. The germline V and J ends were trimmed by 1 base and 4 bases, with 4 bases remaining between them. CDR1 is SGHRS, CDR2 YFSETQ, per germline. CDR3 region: CASSLLADTQYF. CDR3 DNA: TGCGCCAGCAGCTTGCTTGCAGATACGCAGTATTTT.

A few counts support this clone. The CDR3 region is CASSGRDFGGYTF. The DNA for the CDR3 is TGTGCCAGCAGCGGAAGGGACTTCGGGGGCTACACCTTC. J is TRBJ1-2 and V is TRBV7-9, with D perhaps TRBD1 (5 bases). CDR1 and CDR2 from the germline V gene are SEHNR and FQNEAQ (reference sequence). With 5 bases removed from V and 8 bases from J, the gap between germline ends came to 15 bases. There are 13 residues in the CDR3. The full variable domain, completed using reference TRBV7-9 and TRBJ1-2, is DTGVSQNPRHKITKRGQNVTFRCDPISEHNRLYWYRQTLGQGPEFLTYFQNEAQLEKSRLLSDRFSAERPKGSFSTLEIQRTEQGDSAMYLCASSGRDFGGYTFGSGTRLTVV.